This TCR beta chain was retrieved from a study of blood T cell repertoires in COVID-19. As for the study in general: There were acute and convalescent COVID-19 samples, and they came from the United States, Italy and Spain. PBMCs, B-cell-depleted T cells, or T cells were the source of the cDNA or gDNA that made up the material.

Germline CDR1 WNHNN, CDR2 SYGVQD (reference sequence). The CDR3 spans 15 residues. V lost 0 bases and J lost 5, with 12 bases in between. Per the authors' pipeline: Estimated nucleated cell counts came from reference gene primer amplification. This table comes from immunoSEQ multiplex PCR, and its TCRdb copy is limited to in-frame clones, with some not included. V, J and clone size were drawn from that table, and D and trimming were deduced from the DNA. The table includes more than 60,000 clones, 65% to 85% detected once. The clonotype was recovered from a man aged 50 to 60 with acute or convalescent COVID-19. The chain carries TRBV10-1 and TRBJ2-3; a possible D gene is TRBD1 (6 bases). Sequencing input: peripheral blood. Here the CDR3 DNA reads TGCGCCAGCAGTGAGTCTCCGGACAGACGAGATACGCAGTATTTT. Protein sequence: CASSESPDRRDTQYF.